This T cell receptor beta chain derives from a study of Graves' ophthalmopathy and Graves' hyperthyroidism. This CDR3 has 12 amino acids. Germline-derived CDR1 and CDR2 are SGHDT and YYEEEE. The trim removed 4 bases at V and 11 bases at J, leaving 8 bases unmatched. CDR3 regions of TCR beta were amplified from RNA transcripts. The authors performed first-round RT-PCR with HTBI primers and then a second-round multiplex PCR. MiXCR was run by TCRdb on the multiplex PCR reads, yielding one entry per CDR3 protein. The sample has 300,000 or so distinct CDR3 sequences, roughly 15% seen once. To note about this clonotype: Its target is not known.

Findings and limits, study-wide: The model achieved under 71% sensitivity and roughly 72% specificity for ophthalmopathy progression.

V is TRBV5-6 and J is TRBJ1-1; 7 positions match TRBD1. This receptor was identified in an adult man with Graves' ophthalmopathy. Sequencing input: peripheral blood. CDR3 nucleotide sequence: TGTGCCAGCAGCATCCTTCAGGGGGAGGCTTTCTTT. This codes for CASSILQGEAFF.